This T cell receptor (beta chain) was found in a study of blood T cell repertoires in COVID-19. As originally analysed: Nucleated cell counts were estimated from reference gene primer amplification. This table comes from immunoSEQ multiplex PCR, and its TCRdb copy is limited to in-frame clones, with some not included. The V and J calls and clone size were taken over from that table, and D and trimming were inferred from the DNA. Among fewer than 85,000 clones listed, roughly four fifths were seen once. This CDR3 has 14 residues. Trimming took 5 bases from V and 4 from J, leaving 9 bases between them. Germline V gene lookup returns CDR1 SGHAT and CDR2 FQNNGV.

This receptor was taken from a woman aged 55-69 years with acute or convalescent COVID-19. V usage is TRBV11-2 and J usage is TRBJ2-6; maybe TRBD2 (5 bases). Sample: peripheral blood. The DNA for the CDR3 is TGTGCCAGCAGCCCTAGCAGGGGGGCCAACGTCCTGACTTTC. It specifies CASSPSRGANVLTF.